This TCR beta chain was captured in a study of OX40 agonist ivuxolimab in advanced cancers. Turning to the study itself: Three patients, one with hepatocellular carcinoma and two with cutaneous melanoma, achieved partial responses.

The assay was immunoSEQ multiplex PCR, and TCRdb's table has in-frame clones only and misses some. The repertoire has around 60,000 clones, approximately 90% of them found once; the top ten carry around 0.61%. Germline CDR1 is MNHEY and CDR2 is SVGAGI. This CDR3 region has 15 residues. Trimming took 6 bases from V and 8 from J; bases not matched to a gene: 13. The study, taken as a whole, reports: Low clonal expansion, among the lowest seen, marked partial responders at 0.1-3.0 mg/kg. In the expanded peripheral T cells, antigen specificity was never determined. Relative to CD4+, CD8+ T cells held more expanded clones on average.

As regards this clone: Its antigen remains unknown.

The rearrangement links TRBV6-5 to TRBJ2-3; TRBD2 matches at 8 bases. This sequence originates from an adult with an advanced solid tumor such as melanoma, head and neck, liver or kidney cancer. The specimen was CD4+ or CD8+ T cells sorted from blood, collected in a trial of the OX40 agonist ivuxolimab. The CDR3 DNA reads TGTGCCAGCAGGTTCCGGGGGGGGGAGAAGGGTACGCAGTATTTT. Amino acids: CASRFRGGEKGTQYF.